The present T cell receptor beta chain was sequenced within a study of T cell responses to AZD1222 COVID-19 vaccine. Study results and limitations: An increase in Spike-specific TCR breadth and depth was observed after two AZD1222 doses. Donors were mostly white British, more females; clonal diversity possibly underestimated. Nearly half of spike-specific TCRs reportedly target variant regions that are unmutated in the B.1.351 and B.1.1.7 variants.

On this clone: As yet, its antigen is unknown. Additional DNA sequences in this sample encode the identical CDR3.

TCRdb keeps only in-frame clones here, not all; method: immunoSEQ multiplex PCR. Seen here are 80,000 or so clones, about 90% observed once, and the top ten hold about 1.4%. The CDR3 runs 14 residues. The germline gives CDR1 ENHRY, CDR2 SYGVKD. V gave up 0 bases and J gave up 0 bases, with 5 bases separating them. Sequencing used peripheral blood, obtained on day 0 of AZD1222 vaccination. The V call is TRBV10-3, the J call TRBJ1-1; D is ambiguous. The TCR sequence derives from an adult in good health. The CDR3 region is CAISESVMNTEAFF. The CDR3 nucleotides read TGTGCCATCAGTGAGTCGGTAATGAACACTGAAGCTTTCTTT.